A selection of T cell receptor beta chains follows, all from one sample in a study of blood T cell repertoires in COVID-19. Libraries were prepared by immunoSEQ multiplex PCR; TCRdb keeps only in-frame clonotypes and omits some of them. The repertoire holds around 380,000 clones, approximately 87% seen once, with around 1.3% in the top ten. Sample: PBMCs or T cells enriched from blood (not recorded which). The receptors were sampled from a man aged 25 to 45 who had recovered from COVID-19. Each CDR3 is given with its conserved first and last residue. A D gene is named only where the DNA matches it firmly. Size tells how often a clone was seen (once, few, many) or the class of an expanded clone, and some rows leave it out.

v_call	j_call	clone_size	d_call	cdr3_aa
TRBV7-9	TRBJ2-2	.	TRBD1	CASSPRTGANTGELFF
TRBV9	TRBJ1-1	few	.	CASSVDPVPNTEAFF
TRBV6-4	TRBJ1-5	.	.	CASSDESGNQPQHF
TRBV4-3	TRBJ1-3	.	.	CASSQDTGTFSGNTIYF
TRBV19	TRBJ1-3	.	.	CASSTLLGPIAGNTIYF
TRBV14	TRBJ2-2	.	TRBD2	CASSQKRGGRPSNIGELFF
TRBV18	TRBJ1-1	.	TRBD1	CASSPPSVQGEAFF
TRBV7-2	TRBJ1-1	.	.	CASSSLQKNTEAFF
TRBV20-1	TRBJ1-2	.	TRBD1	CSASPGQGYGYTF
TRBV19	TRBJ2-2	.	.	CASSDRVNTGELFF
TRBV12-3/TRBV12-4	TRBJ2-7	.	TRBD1	CATRTGGSYEQYF
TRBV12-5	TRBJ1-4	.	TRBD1	CASARQGGKLFF
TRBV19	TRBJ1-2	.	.	CASRNQQGNYGYTF
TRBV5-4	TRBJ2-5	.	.	CASSLVGRQETQYF
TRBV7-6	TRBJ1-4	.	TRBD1	CASSLGAGGREKLFF
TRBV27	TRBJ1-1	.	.	CASSFRGGSTEAFF
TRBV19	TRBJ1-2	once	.	CASSIIANYGYTF
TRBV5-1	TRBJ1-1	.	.	CASYGLLNTEAFF
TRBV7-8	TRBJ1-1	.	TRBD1	CASSPGGSEAFF
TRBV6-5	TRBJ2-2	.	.	CASSYADSNTGELFF
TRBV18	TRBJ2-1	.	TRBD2	CASSPAFSPSGGVEQFF
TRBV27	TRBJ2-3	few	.	CASNTGLTDTQYF
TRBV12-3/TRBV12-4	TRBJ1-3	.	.	CASSLFSGNTIYF
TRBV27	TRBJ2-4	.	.	CASSWGGKNIQYF
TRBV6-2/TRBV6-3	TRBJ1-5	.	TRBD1	CASSLRDRGLSQHF
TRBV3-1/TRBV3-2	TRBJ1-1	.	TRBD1	CASSQGATGGAEAFF
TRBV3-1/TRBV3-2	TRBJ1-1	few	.	CASSQAGVTEAFF
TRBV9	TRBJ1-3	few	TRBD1	CASSATGVGNTIYF
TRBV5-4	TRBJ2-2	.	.	CASSLDPGTGELFF
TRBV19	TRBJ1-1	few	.	CASKSVGRAFF
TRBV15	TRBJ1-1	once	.	CATSRDGAVGNLNTEAFF
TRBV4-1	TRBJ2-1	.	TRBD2	CASSQGGLAVPKEQFF
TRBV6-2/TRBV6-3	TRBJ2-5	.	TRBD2	CASSRLSGGRQETQYF
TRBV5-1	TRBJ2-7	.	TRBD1	CASSSGPGQGSNEQYF
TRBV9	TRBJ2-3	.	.	CASSPAGGPLHTQYF
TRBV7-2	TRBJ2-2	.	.	CASSRDWNTGELFF
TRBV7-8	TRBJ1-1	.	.	CASSLAGGTGRAEAFF